The rows below give T cell receptor beta chains drawn from one sample of a study of CD8 T cells in ankylosing spondylitis. MiXCR, run by TCRdb on the 5' RACE reads, gives a single entry per CDR3 protein. The sample yields about 240,000 distinct CDR3 sequences, 7.5% to 9% seen once. Material: blood, either unsorted or a sorted T cell fraction (not recorded which). All receptors come from a male donor with ankylosing spondylitis or in good health (not recorded which). CDR3s include the opening cysteine and the closing phenylalanine or tryptophan. The D gene is left open where the match is weak. Expanded clones are given a class, and other clones once, few, many or no size at all.

D gene	J gene	V gene	CDR3 length	clone size	CDR3 DNA	CDR3 protein
TRBD2	TRBJ2-1	TRBV4-1	19	.	TGCGCCAGCAGCCAAGGTGGTAGCGGGGGGGTTATCTCCTACAATGAGCAGTTCTTC	CASSQGGSGGVISYNEQFF
.	TRBJ2-1	TRBV7-6	15	.	TGTGCCAGCAGCCCAGCCGGTAAAAGTACCAATGAGCAGTTCTTC	CASSPAGKSTNEQFF
TRBD1	TRBJ2-1	TRBV20-1	15	many	TGCAGTGCTAGAGATGGGGACAGGGGATACAATGAGCAGTTCTTC	CSARDGDRGYNEQFF
.	TRBJ2-5	TRBV10-3	13	many	TGTGCCATCAGTGAAAACAGCCAAGAGACCCAGTACTTC	CAISENSQETQYF
TRBD1	TRBJ2-7	TRBV5-1	14	many	TGCGCCAGCAGCTTCGGACAGGAACCCCACGAGCAGTACTTC	CASSFGQEPHEQYF
TRBD1	TRBJ2-1	TRBV7-2	15	many	TGTGCCAGCAGCTTTAGGGACAGCTCCTACAATGAGCAGTTCTTC	CASSFRDSSYNEQFF
TRBD1	TRBJ2-3	TRBV7-9	16	few	TGTGCCAGCAGCCCTAGACAGGGGGCGAGCACAGATACGCAGTATTTT	CASSPRQGASTDTQYF
.	TRBJ1-5	TRBV7-2	15	.	TGTGCCAGCAGCGAGTCGGGGGGCGTAGGTCAGCCCCAGCATTTT	CASSESGGVGQPQHF
TRBD1	TRBJ1-2	TRBV20-1	14	few	TGCAGTGCTAGAGTTCCAGGACAGGGGCCCGGCTACCCCTTC	CSARVPGQGPGYPF
.	TRBJ2-5	TRBV7-2	13	few	TGTGCCAGCAGCCCTACAGGGTTCGAGACCCAGTACTTC	CASSPTGFETQYF
.	TRBJ1-5	TRBV19	15	once	TGTGCCAGTAAAGTAGGACAGAATAGCAATCAGCCACAGCATTTT	CASKVGQNSNQPQHF
.	TRBJ1-1	TRBV20-1	13	many	TGCAGTGCGGCTGGGGGGGCGAGTACTGAAGCTTTCTTT	CSAAGGASTEAFF
TRBD1	TRBJ2-5	TRBV5-1	15	many	TGCGCCAGCAGCGTCGGACAGGGTTTTCAAGAGACCCAGTACTTC	CASSVGQGFQETQYF
TRBD1	TRBJ2-1	TRBV7-6	14	.	TGTGCCAGCAGCACAGGGGGCGCGTTTCTTGAGCAGTTCTTC	CASSTGGAFLEQFF
.	TRBJ2-1	TRBV7-8	13	many	TGTGCCAGCCACACTGGGGGGAGCGATGAGCAGTTCTTC	CASHTGGSDEQFF
TRBD1	TRBJ2-3	TRBV20-1	13	many	TGCAGTTACCGGGACAGGGGGCCGGATACGCAGTATTTT	CSYRDRGPDTQYF
TRBD2	TRBJ2-1	TRBV12-3/TRBV12-4	15	many	TGTGCCAGCAGTCCGTCCGGGACTAGCTTTGGTGAGCAGTTCTTC	CASSPSGTSFGEQFF
.	TRBJ2-5	TRBV5-1	13	.	TGCGCCAGCAGCTTGGACCATCAAGGGACCCAGTACTTC	CASSLDHQGTQYF
.	TRBJ2-5	TRBV7-3	14	many	TGTGCCAGCAGCTTAAGCCCGGGGCGGGAGACCCAGTACTTC	CASSLSPGRETQYF
.	TRBJ1-1	TRBV7-3	13	many	TGTGCCAGCAGCTTCGGGGGTGGTACTGAAGCTTTCTTT	CASSFGGGTEAFF
.	TRBJ1-2	TRBV7-2	13	many	TGTGCCAGCAGCCTTCAAAGGGAGAACGGCTACACCTTC	CASSLQRENGYTF
.	TRBJ2-7	TRBV5-1	14	many	TGCGCCAGCAGCCCCGGGAGCAGGGTTATCGAGCAGTACTTC	CASSPGSRVIEQYF
TRBD1	TRBJ2-7	TRBV29-1	15	many	TGCAGCGTTGCGCCGGGACAGGGACTTCTCTACGAGCAGTACTTC	CSVAPGQGLLYEQYF
TRBD1	TRBJ2-3	TRBV4-1	15	many	TGCGCCAGCAGCCTGTCGACAGGGAGCGCAGATACGCAGTATTTT	CASSLSTGSADTQYF
.	TRBJ1-1	TRBV27	14	many	TGTGCCAGCAGTTTAGAAGCGGGATTGACTGAAGCTTTCTTT	CASSLEAGLTEAFF
.	TRBJ2-1	TRBV12-3/TRBV12-4	13	many	TGTGCCAGCAGTCTTTCCTGGGACAATGAGCAGTTCTTC	CASSLSWDNEQFF
.	TRBJ2-7	TRBV27	14	many	TGTGCCAGCAGTAGCTCGACTGGCTTCGACGAGCAGTACTTC	CASSSSTGFDEQYF
TRBD2	TRBJ2-3	TRBV18	15	many	TGTGCCAGCTCACTGAAGACTAGCGGGATTCTTACGCAGTATTTT	CASSLKTSGILTQYF
.	TRBJ1-5	TRBV20-1	16	many	TGCAGTGCTAGCTCCAGTCCGTCGTGGAGCAATCAGCCCCAGCATTTT	CSASSSPSWSNQPQHF
TRBD2	TRBJ2-5	TRBV5-1	14	many	TGCGCCAGCAGTAGCGGGGAGCCTCAAGAGACCCAGTACTTC	CASSSGEPQETQYF
.	TRBJ1-1	TRBV29-1	13	.	TGCAGCGTTGAACAGCAGCTGAACACTGAAGCTTTCTTT	CSVEQQLNTEAFF
.	TRBJ2-1	TRBV27	14	many	TGTGCCAGCAGTTTGATAGCGCCCTACAATGAGCAGTTCTTC	CASSLIAPYNEQFF
.	TRBJ2-5	TRBV6-2/TRBV6-3	15	many	TGTGCCAGCACTCATCGACTACGAATGAACTGGACCCAGTACTTC	CASTHRLRMNWTQYF
.	TRBJ1-5	TRBV20-1	15	many	TGCAGTGCTAGTATACGGAGACGCGGTAATCAGCCCCAGCATTTT	CSASIRRRGNQPQHF
.	TRBJ2-4	TRBV5-6	15	many	TGTGCCAGCAGACCACAGGGTAGGGCCAAAAACATTCAGTACTTC	CASRPQGRAKNIQYF
.	TRBJ1-1	TRBV4-3	14	many	TGCGCCAGCAGCCAAGATAGCAGGAACACTGAAGCTTTCTTT	CASSQDSRNTEAFF
.	TRBJ2-7	TRBV10-3	12	many	TGTGCCGCAAAAAGTGGTACCCACGAGCAGTACTTC	CAAKSGTHEQYF
.	TRBJ1-4	TRBV5-5	15	many	TGTGCCAGCAGCTTGGTGCAGGGGAAGGTTGAAAAACTGTTTTTT	CASSLVQGKVEKLFF
TRBD1	TRBJ2-3	TRBV5-5	15	few	TGTGCCAGCAGCTCCGGACAGGGTGGACAAAATACGCAGTATTTT	CASSSGQGGQNTQYF
.	TRBJ1-1	TRBV5-1	15	.	TGCGCCAGCAGCTCACCCGCTGGAGGCCTCACTGAAGCTTTCTTT	CASSSPAGGLTEAFF
.	TRBJ2-3	TRBV24-1	15	many	TGTGCCACCAGTGATTCGGGGAGGCCCACAGATACGCAGTATTTT	CATSDSGRPTDTQYF
.	TRBJ2-5	TRBV3-1	16	many	TGTGCCAGCAGCCAATTCTTACGCGGATCCCAAGAGACCCAGTACTTC	CASSQFLRGSQETQYF
TRBD1	TRBJ1-3	TRBV20-1	15	.	TGCAGTGCTGCCACCGGGACAGGGAGTGGAAACACCATATATTTT	CSAATGTGSGNTIYF
.	TRBJ1-1	TRBV12-3/TRBV12-4	13	.	TGTGCCAGCAGTTTTGGAGAAAACACTGAAGCTTTCTTT	CASSFGENTEAFF
TRBD1	TRBJ2-1	TRBV6-1	15	many	TGTGCCAGCCGACAGCCGGGACAGGGAAACAATGAGCAGTTCTTC	CASRQPGQGNNEQFF
.	TRBJ2-7	TRBV11-2	14	many	TGTGCCAGCAGCGCGTGGGATGACTCCTACGAGCAGTACTTC	CASSAWDDSYEQYF
TRBD2	TRBJ2-1	TRBV7-9	13	many	TGTGCCAGCAGCGGACTAGGTAATAATGAGCAGTTCTTC	CASSGLGNNEQFF
TRBD1	TRBJ2-5	TRBV5-1	13	many	TGCGCCAGCAGCGATACAGGGGTGGAGACCCAGTACTTC	CASSDTGVETQYF
.	TRBJ2-3	TRBV20-1	14	many	TGCAGTGCTAGAAAGGGAGGGGGGGCCGATACGCAGTATTTT	CSARKGGGADTQYF
TRBD1	TRBJ2-7	TRBV7-8	13	.	TGTGCCAGCAGCCGAGGGACAGGGGTTGACCAGTACTTC	CASSRGTGVDQYF
.	TRBJ1-5	TRBV19	17	many	TGTGCCAGTAGTATAGAAGGTCCCTCGGTAGGCAATCAGCCCCAGCATTTT	CASSIEGPSVGNQPQHF
.	TRBJ2-1	TRBV2	12	many	TGTGCCAGCACCCAGGGTTACAATGAGCAGTTCTTC	CASTQGYNEQFF
TRBD1	TRBJ2-7	TRBV29-1	15	many	TGCAGCGTTGAAGACGGGACAGCTGGCCTCTACGAGCAGTACTTC	CSVEDGTAGLYEQYF
TRBD1	TRBJ2-7	TRBV12-5	15	many	TGTGCTAGTGGTTTGGCGACAGGGAGCTCATACGAGCAGTACTTC	CASGLATGSSYEQYF
TRBD2	TRBJ2-7	TRBV12-3/TRBV12-4	15	.	TGTGCCAGCAGTTTCGGGGGGAAGAGCTCCTACGAGCAGTACTTC	CASSFGGKSSYEQYF
.	TRBJ2-3	TRBV7-3	13	many	TGTGCCAGCAGCTTAACGGACGCCAATACGCAGTATTTT	CASSLTDANTQYF
.	TRBJ2-1	TRBV5-8	15	many	TGTGCCAGCAGCTTTACAGATTCCTCCTACAATGAGCAGTTCTTC	CASSFTDSSYNEQFF
.	TRBJ2-1	TRBV20-1	12	many	TGCAGTGCTAGAGTTTTGGGGGGTGAGCAGTTCTTC	CSARVLGGEQFF
TRBD2	TRBJ2-1	TRBV12-3/TRBV12-4	19	few	TGTGCCAGCAGTTTGATCGTTCTAGCGGGGGCCGGCTCCTACAATGAGCAGTTCTTC	CASSLIVLAGAGSYNEQFF
.	TRBJ2-7	TRBV20-1	18	many	TGCAGTGCTAGAGGCCTAAAATCGGGGCGCACAAGCTCCTACGAGCAGTACTTC	CSARGLKSGRTSSYEQYF